Described below is a single T cell receptor (beta chain) sequence and its context. Antigen specificity is unknown. The sample originates from a study of OX40 agonist ivuxolimab in advanced cancers. Broader study findings: Blood T cells, both CD4+ and CD8+, expanded clonally by week 6 at 0.1 to 3.0 mg/kg. In general, CD8+ T cells held more expanded clones than CD4+ did, on average.

Trimming cost V 2 bases and J 1 base, with 6 bases left between them. This CDR3 comprises 13 residues. From germline, CDR1 is MDHEN and CDR2 SYDVKM. Clones were sequenced by immunoSEQ multiplex PCR, and TCRdb holds only the in-frame ones, with some missing. The sample shows 53,000 or so clones, approximately 93% of them seen only once. The receptor comes from an adult with an advanced solid tumor such as melanoma, head and neck, liver or kidney cancer. The rearrangement joins TRBV28 to TRBJ2-7; D gene ambiguous. The sequencing here drew on CD4+ or CD8+ T cells sorted from blood, taken in a trial of the OX40 agonist ivuxolimab. Here the CDR3 reads CASSLAGSYEQYF. CDR3 DNA sequence: TGTGCCAGCAGTTTAGCTGGGTCCTACGAGCAGTACTTC.